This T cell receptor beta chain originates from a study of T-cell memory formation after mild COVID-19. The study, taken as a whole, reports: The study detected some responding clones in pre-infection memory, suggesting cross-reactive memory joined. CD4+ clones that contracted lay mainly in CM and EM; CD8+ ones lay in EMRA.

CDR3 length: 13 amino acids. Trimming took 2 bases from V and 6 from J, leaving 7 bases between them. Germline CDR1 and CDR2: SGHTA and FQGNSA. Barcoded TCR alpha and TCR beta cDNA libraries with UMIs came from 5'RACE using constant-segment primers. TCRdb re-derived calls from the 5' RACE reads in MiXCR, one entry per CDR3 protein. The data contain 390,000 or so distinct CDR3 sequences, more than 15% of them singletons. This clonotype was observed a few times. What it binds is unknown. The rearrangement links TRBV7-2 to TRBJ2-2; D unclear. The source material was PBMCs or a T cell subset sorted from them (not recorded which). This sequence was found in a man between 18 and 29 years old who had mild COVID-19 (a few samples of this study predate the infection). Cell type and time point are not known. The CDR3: CASSLKSAGELFF. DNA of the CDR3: TGTGCCAGCAGCTTAAAGTCGGCCGGGGAGCTGTTTTTT.